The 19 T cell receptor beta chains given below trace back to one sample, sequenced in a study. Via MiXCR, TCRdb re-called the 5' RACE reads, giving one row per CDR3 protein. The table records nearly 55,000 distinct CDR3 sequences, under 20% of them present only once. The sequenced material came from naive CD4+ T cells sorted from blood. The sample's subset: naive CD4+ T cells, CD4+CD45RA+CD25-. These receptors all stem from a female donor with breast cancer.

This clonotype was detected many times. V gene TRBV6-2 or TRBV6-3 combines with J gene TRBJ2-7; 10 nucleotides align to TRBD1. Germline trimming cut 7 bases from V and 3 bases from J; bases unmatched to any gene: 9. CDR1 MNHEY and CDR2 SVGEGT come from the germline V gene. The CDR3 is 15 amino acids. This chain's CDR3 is CASTSGTGVLYEQYF. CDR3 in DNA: TGTGCCAGCACTTCCGGGACAGGGGTTCTCTACGAGCAGTACTTC.

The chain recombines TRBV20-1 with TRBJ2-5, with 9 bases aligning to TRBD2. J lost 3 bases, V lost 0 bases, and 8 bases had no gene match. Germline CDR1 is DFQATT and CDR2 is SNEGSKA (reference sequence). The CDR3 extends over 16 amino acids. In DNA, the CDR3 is TGCAGTGCTAGAGAATGGCGGGGGGGCCGAGAAGAGACCCAGTACTTC. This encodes CSAREWRGGREETQYF.

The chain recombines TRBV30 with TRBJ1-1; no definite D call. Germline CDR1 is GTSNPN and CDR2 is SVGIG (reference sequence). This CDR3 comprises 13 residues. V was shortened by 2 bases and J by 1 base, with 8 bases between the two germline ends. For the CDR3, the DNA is TGTGCCTGGAGTTCTGGCGCGAACACTGAAGCTTTCTTT. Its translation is CAWSSGANTEAFF.

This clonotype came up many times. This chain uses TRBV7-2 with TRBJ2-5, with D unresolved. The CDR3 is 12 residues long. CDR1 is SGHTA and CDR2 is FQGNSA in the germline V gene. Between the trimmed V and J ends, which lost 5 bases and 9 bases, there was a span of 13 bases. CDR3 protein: CASSRAPGPQYF. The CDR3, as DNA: TGTGCCAGCAGCCGAGCACCCGGGCCCCAGTACTTC.

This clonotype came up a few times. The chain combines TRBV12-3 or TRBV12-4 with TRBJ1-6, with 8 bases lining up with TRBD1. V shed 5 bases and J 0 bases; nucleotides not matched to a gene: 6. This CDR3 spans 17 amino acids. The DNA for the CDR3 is TGTGCCAGCAGTAGACAGGGGTCGAGCTCCTATAATTCACCCCTCCACTTT. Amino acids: CASSRQGSSSYNSPLHF.

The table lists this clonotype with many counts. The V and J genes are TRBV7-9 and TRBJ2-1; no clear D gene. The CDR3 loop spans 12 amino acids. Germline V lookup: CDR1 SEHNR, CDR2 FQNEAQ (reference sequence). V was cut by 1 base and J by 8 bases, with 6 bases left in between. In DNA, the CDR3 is TGTGCCAGCAGCTTAGAAATCCATGAGCAGTTCTTC. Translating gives CASSLEIHEQFF.

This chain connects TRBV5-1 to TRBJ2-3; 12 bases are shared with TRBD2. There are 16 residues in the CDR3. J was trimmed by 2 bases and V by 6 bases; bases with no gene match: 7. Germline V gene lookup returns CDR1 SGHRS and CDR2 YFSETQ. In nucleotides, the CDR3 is TGCGCCAGCAACGCCGGGACTAGCGGGTACACAGATACGCAGTATTTT. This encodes CASNAGTSGYTDTQYF.

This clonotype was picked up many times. The CDR3 DNA sequence: TGCGCCAGCAGGTACGGAGCGGAGCAGTACTTC. Its translation: CASRYGAEQYF. The chain joins TRBV5-1 to TRBJ2-7; D ambiguous. Trimming shortened V by 5 bases and J by 7 bases, and 10 bases separated the two germline ends. The CDR3 consists of 11 residues. CDR1 is SGHRS, CDR2 YFSETQ, per germline.

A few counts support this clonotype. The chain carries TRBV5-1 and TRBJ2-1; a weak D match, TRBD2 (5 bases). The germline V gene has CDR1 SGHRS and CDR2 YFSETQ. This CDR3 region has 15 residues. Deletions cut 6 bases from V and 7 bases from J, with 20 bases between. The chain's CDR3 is CASTSFLRGTNEQFF. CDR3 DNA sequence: TGCGCCAGCACCTCTTTCCTCCGGGGAACGAATGAGCAGTTCTTC.

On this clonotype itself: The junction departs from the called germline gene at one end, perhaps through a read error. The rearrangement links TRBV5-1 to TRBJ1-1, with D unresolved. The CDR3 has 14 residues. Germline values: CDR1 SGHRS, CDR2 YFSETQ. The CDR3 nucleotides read TGCGCCAGCGGCTTGTATGCAGGTGGCACTGAAGCTTTCTTT. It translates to CASGLYAGGTEAFF.

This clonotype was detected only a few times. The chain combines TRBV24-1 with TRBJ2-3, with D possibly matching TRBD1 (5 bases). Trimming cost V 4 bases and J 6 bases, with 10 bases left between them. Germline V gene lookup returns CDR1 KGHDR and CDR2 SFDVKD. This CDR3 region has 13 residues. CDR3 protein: CATSDVDKDTQYF. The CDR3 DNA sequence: TGTGCCACCAGTGACGTGGACAAGGATACGCAGTATTTT.

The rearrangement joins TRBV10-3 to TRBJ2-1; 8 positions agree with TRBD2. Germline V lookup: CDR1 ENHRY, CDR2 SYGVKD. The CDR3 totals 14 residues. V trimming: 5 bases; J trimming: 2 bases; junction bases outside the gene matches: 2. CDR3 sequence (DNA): TGTGCCATCAGTAGCGGGGGTGCCTACAATGAGCAGTTCTTC. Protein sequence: CAISSGGAYNEQFF.

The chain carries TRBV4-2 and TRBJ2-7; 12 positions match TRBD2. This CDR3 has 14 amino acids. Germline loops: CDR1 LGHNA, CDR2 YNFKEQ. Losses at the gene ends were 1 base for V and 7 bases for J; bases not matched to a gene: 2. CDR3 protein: CASSQGLAGAEQYF. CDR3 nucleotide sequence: TGTGCCAGCAGCCAAGGACTAGCGGGGGCAGAGCAGTACTTC.

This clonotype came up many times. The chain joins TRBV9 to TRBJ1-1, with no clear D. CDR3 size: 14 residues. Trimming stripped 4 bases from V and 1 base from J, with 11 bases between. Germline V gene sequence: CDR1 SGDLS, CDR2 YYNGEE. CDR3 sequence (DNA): TGTGCCAGCAGCTTAGGGTCTTGGAACACTGAAGCTTTCTTT. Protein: CASSLGSWNTEAFF.

CDR3 residues: CASSITFDLTEAFF. For the CDR3, the DNA is TGTGCCAGCAGTATAACTTTCGACCTCACTGAAGCTTTCTTT. The V gene is TRBV7-6, the J gene TRBJ1-1; unclear D gene. The V end lost 6 bases, the J end lost 4 bases, and 15 bases lay between the germline ends. CDR3 length equals 14 residues. Germline CDR1 reads SGHVS; CDR2 reads FNYEAQ.

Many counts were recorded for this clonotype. CDR3 DNA: TGTGCCAGCAGCTTAGAGGTGGGGCAGCACAATCAGCCCCAGCATTTT. Translating gives CASSLEVGQHNQPQHF. This chain links TRBV7-2 with TRBJ1-5; D may be TRBD1 (5 bases). The CDR3 length is 16 residues. Trimming cost V 1 base and J 3 bases, with 13 bases left between them. CDR1 is SGHTA, CDR2 FQGNSA, per germline.

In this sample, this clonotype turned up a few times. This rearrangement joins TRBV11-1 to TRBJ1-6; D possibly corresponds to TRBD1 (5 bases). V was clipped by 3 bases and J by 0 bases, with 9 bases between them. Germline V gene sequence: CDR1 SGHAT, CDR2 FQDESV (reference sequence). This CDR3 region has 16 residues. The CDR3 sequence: CASSFDRTSYNSPLHF. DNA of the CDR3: TGTGCCAGCAGCTTCGACAGAACCTCCTATAATTCACCCCTCCACTTT.

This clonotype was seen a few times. CDR3 amino acids: CSAPPGLAGVRGEQFF. The DNA for the CDR3 is TGCAGTGCCCCGCCGGGACTAGCGGGGGTTAGGGGTGAGCAGTTCTTC. The chain recombines TRBV20-1 with TRBJ2-1; 14 bases agree with TRBD2. V dropped 6 bases and J dropped 9; count of bases not matched to a gene: 13. Germline lookup yields CDR1 DFQATT and CDR2 SNEGSKA (reference sequence). This CDR3 region has 16 residues.

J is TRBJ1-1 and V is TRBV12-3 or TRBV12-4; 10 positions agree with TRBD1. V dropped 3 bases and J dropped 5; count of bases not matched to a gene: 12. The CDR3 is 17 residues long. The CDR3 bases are TGTGCCAGCAGTTTGGCGGGGTCGGGACAGGGGCGAACTGAAGCTTTCTTT. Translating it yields CASSLAGSGQGRTEAFF.